The TCR beta chain described here comes from a study of T cell responses to AZD1222 COVID-19 vaccine. The V and J ends lost 2 bases and 1 base respectively, with 12 bases between them. CDR1 and CDR2 (germline): ENHRY, SYGVKD. This CDR3 is built from 16 residues. Some clones are missing from TCRdb's copy, which holds only in-frame ones; the method was immunoSEQ multiplex PCR. The sample shows more than 150,000 clones, about 89% of them seen only once. Study-level points and caveats: Only 5 to 7 AZD1222 recipients were seropositive at baseline. No day 14 peak samples; only post-peak repertoires were characterized.

Remarks on this clone: Its target is unknown.

This chain connects TRBV10-3 to TRBJ1-5, with D possibly TRBD1 on 5 matching bases. This sample comprised peripheral blood, obtained on day 0 of MenACWY control vaccination. The TCR originated in an adult in good health. CDR3 nucleotide sequence: TGTGCCATCAGTGAGGGGCAGGGAACGAGCAATCAGCCCCAGCATTTT. Translated, it gives CAISEGQGTSNQPQHF.